This TCR beta chain came from a study of regulatory T cells in long-lasting Graves disease. Arm-PCR of CDR3 regions and iRepertoire HTBI primers were the basis on which TCR beta libraries were built. MiXCR, run by TCRdb on the multiplex PCR reads, gives a single entry per CDR3 protein. The sample includes some 330,000 distinct CDR3 sequences, roughly 23% seen only once; the top ten take around a quarter. As to time point: persistent/refractory GD, antithyroid drugs over 5 years with positive TRAb. PBMCs were the source of the RNA used for TCR sequencing. This clonotype appeared many times. Per the germline V gene, CDR1 is MNHNS and CDR2 is SASEGT. The CDR3 runs to 11 residues. Trimming took off 8 bases at V and 5 bases at J, with 9 bases between the two ends.

This sample comprised peripheral blood mononuclear cells (PBMCs), obtained when the disease was refractory, from a patient treated with antithyroid drugs. The chain employs TRBV6-1 and TRBJ1-1, with D hard to call. The sequence was collected from a woman aged 40 to 49 with Graves disease. The CDR3 sequence is CASEKWTEAFF. DNA for the CDR3: TGTGCCAGCGAGAAGTGGACTGAAGCTTTCTTT.